One sample yielded the 29 T cell receptor beta chains listed below, sequenced in a study of T cells after yellow fever vaccination. TCRdb ran MiXCR on the 5' RACE reads and lists one entry per CDR3 protein. The table records 400,000 or so distinct CDR3 sequences, roughly 12% of them present only once. The specimen was PBMCs, collected on the day of the first yellow fever vaccination. The receptor set was obtained from a man aged 18 to 30 who received the YFV17D yellow fever vaccine.

In its sample, this clonotype was seen a few times. The V gene is TRBV7-3, the J gene TRBJ2-5, with D tentatively TRBD1 or TRBD2 (5 bases each). V dropped 4 bases and J dropped 2 bases, with 11 bases sitting between them. Germline CDR1 reads SGHTA; CDR2 reads FQGTGA. The CDR3 has 14 residues. The CDR3 DNA sequence: TGTGCCAGCAGCTCGGGACCGCAACAAGAGACCCAGTACTTC. Translation: CASSSGPQQETQYF.

The table lists this clonotype with many counts. The genes are TRBV6-5 and TRBJ2-5; D may match TRBD1 or TRBD2 (7 bases each). Germline values: CDR1 MNHEY, CDR2 SVGAGI. This CDR3 contains 17 residues. Deletions cut 0 bases from V and 4 bases from J, with 18 bases between. CDR3 in DNA: TGTGCCAGCAGTTACTCAGGGGTAGCAGGGGGGGGAGAGACCCAGTACTTC. It specifies CASSYSGVAGGGETQYF.

This clonotype was observed many times. V and J are TRBV10-3 and TRBJ2-3, with 7 nucleotides matching TRBD2. The CDR3 runs to 12 residues. The junction had 3 bases not matched to a gene; V was cut back by 11 bases and J by 1 base. In germline, CDR1 is ENHRY, CDR2 SYGVKD. This CDR3 is CAGGGRTDTQYF. CDR3 nucleotide sequence: TGTGCCGGGGGGGGACGCACAGATACGCAGTATTTT.

The V call is TRBV4-1, the J call TRBJ1-2, with 11 bases aligning to TRBD1. Trimming removed 1 base from V and 3 bases from J; junction bases left unmatched: 4. Germline V lookup: CDR1 MGHRA, CDR2 YSYEKL. This CDR3 region has 16 residues. For the CDR3, the DNA is TGCGCCAGCAGCCAAGTGTGGACAGGGGGCGACTATGGCTACACCTTC. It yields the protein CASSQVWTGGDYGYTF.

This clonotype was observed a few times. The rearrangement uses TRBV9 and TRBJ1-2, with 12 bases that match TRBD1. Germline V gene sequence: CDR1 SGDLS, CDR2 YYNGEE. The CDR3 length is 14 residues. The J segment lost 8 bases and the V segment lost 0 bases, leaving 2 bases of the junction unmatched. For the CDR3, the DNA is TGTGCCAGCAGCGTAGCCGGGACAGGGGGCGGCTACACCTTC. Amino acids: CASSVAGTGGGYTF.

The CDR3 loop is CATGTGYTF. DNA for the CDR3: TGTGCGACCGGTACGGGCTACACCTTC. This rearrangement joins TRBV6-5 to TRBJ1-2, with D unclear. CDR1 is MNHEY, CDR2 SVGAGI, per germline. The CDR3 loop spans 9 amino acids.

CDR3 bases: TGTGCCAGCAGTTACTCGACTGGTGGGGGCTACAATGAGCAGTTCTTC. Amino acids: CASSYSTGGGYNEQFF. This rearrangement joins TRBV6-2 or TRBV6-3 to TRBJ2-1; either TRBD1 or TRBD2 may supply D (5 bases each). The CDR3 totals 16 residues. The germline CDR1 and CDR2 sequences are MNHEY and SVGEGT. Trimming shortened V by 0 bases and J by 3 bases, and 12 bases separated the two germline ends.

The rearrangement joins TRBV2 to TRBJ1-5; 12 bases match TRBD1. The CDR3 is made up of 14 amino acids. Trimming at V came to 6 bases and at J to 7 bases, leaving 4 bases not matched to a gene. Per germline, CDR1 SNHLY and CDR2 FYNNEI. The CDR3 region is CASSGTGGEQPQHF. CDR3 DNA: TGTGCCAGCAGCGGGACAGGGGGCGAGCAGCCCCAGCATTTT.

The chain links TRBV20-1 to TRBJ2-7; TRBD1 might be the D (6 bases). Germline lookup yields CDR1 DFQATT and CDR2 SNEGSKA (reference sequence). There are 13 residues in the CDR3. The V and J ends lost 5 bases and 2 bases respectively, with 13 bases between them. CDR3 in DNA: TGCAGTGCTTTCACCCGACAGGCCTACGAGCAGTACGTC. As protein: CSAFTRQAYEQYV.

This clonotype was detected ten times or more. This chain joins TRBV12-3 or TRBV12-4 and TRBJ1-1; maybe TRBD1 (5 bases). The V and J ends lost 6 bases and 3 bases respectively, with 14 bases between them. CDR3 length: 14 amino acids. Here the CDR3 DNA reads TGTGCCAGCAGCCCTGGGGGGGACTACACTGAAGCTTTCTTT. Amino acids: CASSPGGDYTEAFF.

The gene calls are TRBV3-1 and TRBJ2-3; 7 bases align to TRBD2. The V segment lost 5 bases and the J segment 2 bases; nucleotides outside the gene matches: 16. The CDR3 extends over 18 amino acids. Germline-derived CDR1 and CDR2 are LGHDT and YNNKEL (reference sequence). CDR3 loop: CASSKERMAGVTTDTQYF. In DNA, the CDR3 is TGTGCCAGCAGCAAGGAGAGGATGGCGGGGGTTACCACAGATACGCAGTATTTT.

This chain links TRBV4-2 with TRBJ2-1; 8 positions match TRBD2. Germline assignment: CDR1 LGHNA and CDR2 YNFKEQ. CDR3 length: 17 amino acids. Unmatched junction bases numbered 4, after V lost 0 bases and J lost 0 bases. DNA of the CDR3: TGTGCCAGCAGCCAAGATACTAGCGGTAGCTCCTACAATGAGCAGTTCTTC. This encodes CASSQDTSGSSYNEQFF.

This clonotype has just a few counts. The DNA of the CDR3 is TGCGCCAGCAGTCAATTCCGGGGGGCGGACGGGGAGCTGTTTTTT. It yields the protein CASSQFRGADGELFF. This chain joins TRBV23-1 and TRBJ2-2, with TRBD2 as a possible D gene (7 bases). TRBV23-1 is an ORF for which the function is uncertain. The CDR3 runs 15 residues. The V and J ends lost 1 base and 7 bases respectively, with 13 bases between them.

This clonotype appeared a few times. J is TRBJ2-3 and V is TRBV5-6; perhaps TRBD2 as D (7 bases). Deletions cut 5 bases from V and 2 bases from J, with 15 bases between. This CDR3 is 15 amino acids long. CDR1 and CDR2 (germline): SGHDT, YYEEEE. The CDR3 loop reads CASRSGGGATDTQYF. The CDR3 DNA follows: TGTGCCAGCAGGTCCGGTGGGGGGGCCACAGATACGCAGTATTTT.

The chain couples TRBV4-1 to TRBJ1-1; D is undetermined. Trimming took off 4 bases at V and 0 bases at J, with 15 bases between the two ends. The CDR3 has 16 amino acids. CDR1 MGHRA and CDR2 YSYEKL come from the germline V gene. The CDR3 bases are TGCGCCAGCAGCCCCACGACACAGATCATGAACACTGAAGCTTTCTTT. Translated: CASSPTTQIMNTEAFF.

A few counts support this clonotype. The chain combines TRBV12-3 or TRBV12-4 with TRBJ1-6, with 8 nucleotides matching TRBD1. The junction had 1 base not matched to a gene; V was cut back by 5 bases and J by 4 bases. The CDR3 has 14 residues. This chain's CDR3 is CASSRQGYNSPLHF. The CDR3 nucleotides are TGTGCCAGCAGTCGACAGGGGTATAATTCACCCCTCCACTTT.

This rearrangement joins TRBV15 to TRBJ1-2; D is undetermined. This CDR3 has 14 residues. The germline CDR1 and CDR2 sequences are LNHNV and YYDKDF (reference sequence). V was trimmed by 3 bases and J by 5 bases, leaving 13 bases between them. The CDR3 reads CATSRSSATYGYTF. CDR3 coding DNA: TGTGCCACCAGCAGGTCGTCCGCCACTTATGGCTACACCTTC.

This rearrangement joins TRBV29-1 to TRBJ1-1, with unresolved D. V lost 4 bases and J 1 base, leaving 13 bases between the germline ends. The CDR3 covers 14 residues. CDR1 SQVTM and CDR2 ANQGSEA come from the germline V gene. The CDR3 sequence is CSVVVGTANTEAFF. The CDR3 nucleotides read TGCAGCGTTGTTGTAGGCACGGCGAACACTGAAGCTTTCTTT.

V and J are TRBV6-1 and TRBJ2-2, with D perhaps TRBD1 or TRBD2 (5 bases each). The ends were cut back, 6 bases at V and 4 bases at J, with 21 bases in the middle. The CDR3 is 17 residues long. The germline CDR1 and CDR2 sequences are MNHNS and SASEGT. The CDR3 is CASSRRTYQRGTGELFF. CDR3 in DNA: TGTGCCAGCAGCCGACGGACATACCAGAGGGGCACCGGGGAGCTGTTTTTT.

This clonotype was detected only once. This rearrangement joins TRBV19 to TRBJ2-2; the D gene is possibly TRBD1 (6 bases). The CDR3 sequence is 14 residues long. V was trimmed by 4 bases and J by 6 bases, leaving 12 bases between them. Germline CDR1 reads LNHDA; CDR2 reads SQIVND (reference sequence). The CDR3 sequence is CASSTQGIPGELFF. The CDR3 coding sequence is TGTGCCAGTAGTACACAGGGTATCCCCGGGGAGCTGTTTTTT.

This clonotype has ten or more counts. The CDR3 region has the DNA TGCAGTGCTAGAGGGTTGGGAGAGACCCAGTACTTC. Translated: CSARGLGETQYF. The chain joins TRBV20-1 to TRBJ2-5; D not resolved. The CDR3 is made up of 12 amino acids. The germline CDR1 and CDR2 sequences are DFQATT and SNEGSKA (reference sequence). V was cut by 1 base and J by 4 bases, with 7 bases left in between.

The chain recombines TRBV3-1 with TRBJ2-7; no definite D call. CDR1 and CDR2 (germline): LGHDT, YNNKEL (reference sequence). This CDR3 has 13 residues. Trimming removed 5 bases at V and 6 bases at J, with 14 bases between. CDR3 coding DNA: TGTGCCAGCAGCTATTCTAAGCATTCCGAGCAGTACGTC. Translating gives CASSYSKHSEQYV.

The V gene is TRBV10-3, the J gene TRBJ2-2; D may match TRBD1 or TRBD2 (5 bases each). With 6 bases removed from V and 4 bases from J, the gap between germline ends came to 15 bases. This CDR3 region has 15 residues. Germline V gene data show CDR1 as ENHRY and CDR2 as SYGVKD. The CDR3 reads CAISDSKGTTGELFF. The CDR3 coding sequence is TGTGCCATCAGCGACTCTAAGGGGACCACCGGGGAGCTGTTTTTT.

The J gene is TRBJ2-5, the V gene TRBV7-2; the D call may be TRBD1 or TRBD2 (6 bases each). The V and J ends lost 5 bases and 2 bases respectively, with 21 bases between them. CDR1 is SGHTA and CDR2 is FQGNSA in the germline V gene. The CDR3 length is 17 residues. The CDR3 nucleotides read TGTGCCAGCAGCCCCGGGCGAGGGGGGCCGGAACAAGAGACCCAGTACTTC. Protein: CASSPGRGGPEQETQYF.

This clonotype was counted a few times. The chain employs TRBV5-1 and TRBJ1-1; TRBD1 aligns across 8 bases. Per germline, CDR1 SGHRS and CDR2 YFSETQ. This CDR3 spans 16 amino acids. The V segment lost 0 bases and the J segment 0 bases; nucleotides outside the gene matches: 4. The CDR3 loop reads CASSLGWTGMNTEAFF. The CDR3 DNA reads as TGCGCCAGCAGCTTGGGGTGGACAGGGATGAACACTGAAGCTTTCTTT.

This clonotype was counted between two and nine times. The chain is built from TRBV6-5 and TRBJ2-2, with D uncertain. Germline V gene data show CDR1 as MNHEY and CDR2 as SVGAGI. V dropped 6 bases and J dropped 5 bases, with 7 bases sitting between them. This CDR3 spans 12 amino acids. CDR3 region: CASRDETGELFF. CDR3 in DNA: TGTGCCAGCAGGGATGAGACCGGGGAGCTGTTTTTT.

A few counts support this clonotype. This chain connects TRBV30 to TRBJ1-2; D gene ambiguous. From germline, CDR1 is GTSNPN and CDR2 SVGIG (reference sequence). CDR3 length: 12 residues. V was clipped by 0 bases and J by 4 bases, with 6 bases between them. CDR3: CAWSVGLYGYTF. The CDR3 DNA reads TGTGCCTGGAGTGTTGGACTCTATGGCTACACCTTC.

This clonotype was seen only a few times. The chain joins TRBV7-9 to TRBJ2-5; weak D call: TRBD1 (6 bases). This CDR3 is built from 15 residues. Germline V CDR1 and CDR2: SEHNR, FQNEAQ (reference sequence). Between the trimmed V and J ends, which lost 1 base and 1 base, there was a span of 10 bases. CDR3 sequence: CASSLGQAAQETQYF. DNA for the CDR3: TGTGCCAGCAGCTTAGGACAGGCAGCCCAAGAGACCCAGTACTTC.

The genes are TRBV10-1 and TRBJ2-7; D unresolved. Germline CDR1 reads WNHNN; CDR2 reads SYGVQD (reference sequence). The V end lost 4 bases, the J end lost 5 bases, and 12 bases lay between the germline ends. The CDR3 loop spans 13 amino acids. Here the CDR3 reads CASSANPRDEQYF. For the CDR3, the DNA is TGCGCCAGCAGTGCTAACCCCCGGGACGAGCAGTACTTC.